Described below is a single TCR beta chain sequence and its context. This specimen belongs to a study of PD-L1 blockade in urothelial cancer. Germline CDR1 SGHKS, CDR2 YYEKEE (reference sequence). CDR3 size: 15 residues. The V segment lost 3 bases and the J segment 3 bases; nucleotides outside the gene matches: 5. Libraries were prepared by immunoSEQ multiplex PCR; TCRdb keeps only in-frame clonotypes and omits some of them. Altogether about 110,000 clones are present, 85% to 95% being singletons, with the ten largest covering around 4%. The time point here: peripheral blood 6 weeks after treatment start.

J is TRBJ2-7 and V is TRBV5-5, with 11 bases identical to TRBD2. The clonotype comes from a man aged 55 to 70 with urothelial cancer. Sequencing used PBMCs, obtained around atezolizumab (anti-PD-L1) treatment. As DNA, the CDR3 is TGTGCCAGCAGCTGGGGACTAGCGGCGATCTACGAGCAGTACTTC. This sequence encodes CASSWGLAAIYEQYF.